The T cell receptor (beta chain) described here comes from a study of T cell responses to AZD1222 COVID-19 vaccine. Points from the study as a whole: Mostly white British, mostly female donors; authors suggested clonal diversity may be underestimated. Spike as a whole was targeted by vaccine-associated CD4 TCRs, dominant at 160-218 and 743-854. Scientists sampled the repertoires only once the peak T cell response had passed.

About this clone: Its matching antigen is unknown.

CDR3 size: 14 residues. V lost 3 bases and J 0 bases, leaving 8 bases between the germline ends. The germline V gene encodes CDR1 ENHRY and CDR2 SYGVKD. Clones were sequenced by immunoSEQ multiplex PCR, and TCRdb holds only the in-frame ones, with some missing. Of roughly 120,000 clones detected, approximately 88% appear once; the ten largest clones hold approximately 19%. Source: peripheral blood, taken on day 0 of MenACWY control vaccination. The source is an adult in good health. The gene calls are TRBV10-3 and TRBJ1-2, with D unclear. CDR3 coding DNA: TGTGCCATCAGTGAATCGGTGGCTAACTATGGCTACACCTTC. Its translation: CAISESVANYGYTF.